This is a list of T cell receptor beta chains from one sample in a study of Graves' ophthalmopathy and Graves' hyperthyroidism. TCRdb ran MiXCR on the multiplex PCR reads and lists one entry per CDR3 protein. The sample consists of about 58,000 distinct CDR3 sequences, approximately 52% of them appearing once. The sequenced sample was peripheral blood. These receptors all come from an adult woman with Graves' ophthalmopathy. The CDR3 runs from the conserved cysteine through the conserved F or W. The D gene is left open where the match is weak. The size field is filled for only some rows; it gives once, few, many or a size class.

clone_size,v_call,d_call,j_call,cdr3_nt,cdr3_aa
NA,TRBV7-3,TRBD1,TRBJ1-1,TGTGCCAGCAGGGACGGACAGGGAAGTGGAACTGAAGCTTTCTTT,CASRDGQGSGTEAFF
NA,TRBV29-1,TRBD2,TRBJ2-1,TGCAGCATCTCCCGGCTAGCGGGAGGGCACAATGAGCAGTTCTTC,CSISRLAGGHNEQFF
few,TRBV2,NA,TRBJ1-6,TGTGCCAGCAGGCAGGGGAGCTATAATTCACCCCTCCACTTT,CASRQGSYNSPLHF
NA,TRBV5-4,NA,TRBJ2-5,TGTGCCAGCAGAAACGGACAAGGCTCAAGGGACCAGTACTTC,CASRNGQGSRDQYF
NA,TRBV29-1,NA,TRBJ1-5,TGTGCCAGCAGCCTCGGCGGGCATCAGCCCCAGCATTTT,CASSLGGHQPQHF
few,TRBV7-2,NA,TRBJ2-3,TGTGCTAGCAGCTTAGCGGATGGAAATACGCAGTATTTT,CASSLADGNTQYF
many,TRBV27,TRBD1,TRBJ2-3,TGTGCCAGTGGGACAGGGGGACCACTGAGCACAGATACGCAGTATTTT,CASGTGGPLSTDTQYF
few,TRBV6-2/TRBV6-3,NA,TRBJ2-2,TGTGCCAGCAGTTACTCGCCAGAGCGGTTGTCCGGGGAGCTGTTTTTT,CASSYSPERLSGELFF
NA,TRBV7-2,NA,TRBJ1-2,TGTGGCCGGGACTATGGCTACACCTTC,CGRDYGYTF
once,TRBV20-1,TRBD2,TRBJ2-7,TGCAGTGCCGGCGGACTAGCGGGTAGCTCCTACGAGCAGTACTTC,CSAGGLAGSSYEQYF
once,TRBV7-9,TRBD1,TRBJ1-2,TGTGCCAGCAGCACTGACAGGGGTGGCTACACCTTC,CASSTDRGGYTF
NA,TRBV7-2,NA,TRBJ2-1,TGTGCCAGCAGCTTAGCTAGCGGCGACTACAATGAGCAGTTCTTC,CASSLASGDYNEQFF
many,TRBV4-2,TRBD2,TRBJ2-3,TGTGCCAGCAGCCAAGAAGCGCGCGGCGGGAGACGGTCAGATACGCAGTATTTT,CASSQEARGGRRSDTQYF
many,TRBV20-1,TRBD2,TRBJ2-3,TGCAGTGCTGGGGGGTGGGGTAGCGGGAGTGATACGCAGTATTTT,CSAGGWGSGSDTQYF
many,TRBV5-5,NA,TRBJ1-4,TGTGCCAGCAGCCTCCGGGACTATAATGAAAAACTGTTTTTT,CASSLRDYNEKLFF